This T cell receptor (beta chain) was recorded in a study of molecular identifiers for immune sequencing clone quantification. Study-level points and caveats: Jurkat TCR RNA spiked in from one cell (amid some 1 million naive cells) was reportedly detectable.

CDR3 size: 13 residues. V lost 8 bases to trimming and J lost 0 bases, with 11 bases between them. Germline CDR1 is MDHEN and CDR2 is SYDVKM. At least ten counts were recorded for this clonotype. Its specificity is not known. MiXCR, applied by TCRdb to the PCR reads, yields one record per CDR3 protein. In the table there are over 550,000 distinct CDR3 sequences, 25% of which are singletons. The receptor was derived from a human donor in good health. Some libraries in this study had Jurkat cell RNA spiked in. The chain employs TRBV28 and TRBJ2-7; TRBD2 might be the D (5 bases). Sequencing was done on a sample of naive CD8+ T cells from blood, with Jurkat cell RNA spiked in. The subset was: FACS-sorted CD8+CD4-CCR7+CD45RA+ naive T cells. In DNA, the CDR3 is TGTGCCAGCGAGGGCCTGAACTCCTACGAGCAGTACTTC. It translates to CASEGLNSYEQYF.